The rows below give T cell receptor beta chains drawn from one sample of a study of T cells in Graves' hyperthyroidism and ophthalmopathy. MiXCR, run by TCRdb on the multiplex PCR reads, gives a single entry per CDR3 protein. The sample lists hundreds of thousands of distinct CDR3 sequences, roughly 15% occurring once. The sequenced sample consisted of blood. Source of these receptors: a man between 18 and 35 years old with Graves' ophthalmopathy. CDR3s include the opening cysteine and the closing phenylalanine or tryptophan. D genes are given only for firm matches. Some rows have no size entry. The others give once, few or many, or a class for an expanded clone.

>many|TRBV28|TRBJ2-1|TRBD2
TGTGCCAGCAGTTCTCCTAGCGGGGTTAACAATGAGCAGTTCTTC
CASSSPSGVNNEQFF
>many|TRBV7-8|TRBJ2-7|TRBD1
TGTGCCAGCAGCTTAGGGACAGGGGGTAACGAGCAGTACTTC
CASSLGTGGNEQYF
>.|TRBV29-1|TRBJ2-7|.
TGCAGCGTTGAAACGGGGAGCGAGCAGTACTTC
CSVETGSEQYF
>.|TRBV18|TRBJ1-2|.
TGTGCCAGCTCACCCGGACTGGGAGATGGCTACACCTTC
CASSPGLGDGYTF
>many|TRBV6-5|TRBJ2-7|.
TGTGCCAGCAGTTACGGCGTCGGAGCCTACGAGCAGTACTTC
CASSYGVGAYEQYF
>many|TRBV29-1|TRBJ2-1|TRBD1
TGCAGCGCAGACAGGGGGAACAATGAGCAGTTCTTC
CSADRGNNEQFF
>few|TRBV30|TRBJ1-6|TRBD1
TGTGCCTGGAGTTACAGGGGCGTTAATTCACCCCTCCACTTT
CAWSYRGVNSPLHF
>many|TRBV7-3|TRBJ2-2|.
TGTGCCAGCCGCCGGGCTAGCGCTAGCGGGGAGCTGTTTTTT
CASRRASASGELFF
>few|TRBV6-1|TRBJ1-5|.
TGTGCCAGCCGGAAGGGGAATCGGCCCCAGCATTTT
CASRKGNRPQHF
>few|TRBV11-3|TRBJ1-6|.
TGTGCCAGCAGCTTAGGAGGGACTACCTATAATTCACCCCTCCACTTT
CASSLGGTTYNSPLHF
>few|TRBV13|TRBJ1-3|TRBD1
TGTGCCAGCAGCGGGGGACAGGGGGCGTCTGACCTTGGAAACACCATATATTTT
CASSGGQGASDLGNTIYF
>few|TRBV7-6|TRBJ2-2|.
TGTGCCAGCAGCTTTTATGGGGGCCCCGCGAACACCGGGGAGCTGTTTTTT
CASSFYGGPANTGELFF
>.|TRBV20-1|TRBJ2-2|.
TGCAGTGCTAGAGATATTCCAGGGGCCGGAGAGCTGTTTTTT
CSARDIPGAGELFF
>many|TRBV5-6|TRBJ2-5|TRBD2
TGTGCCAGCAGCTTGGGCCTTGGACTAGCGGGAGCCTCGGCCTTGGGGGAGACCCAGTACTTC
CASSLGLGLAGASALGETQYF
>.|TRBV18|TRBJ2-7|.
TGTGCCAGCTCACCAAACCAGCTAGCCCACGAGCAGTACTTC
CASSPNQLAHEQYF
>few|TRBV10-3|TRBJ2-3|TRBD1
TGTGCCCTTCGACAGGGGGCTAACACAGATACGCAGTATTTT
CALRQGANTDTQYF